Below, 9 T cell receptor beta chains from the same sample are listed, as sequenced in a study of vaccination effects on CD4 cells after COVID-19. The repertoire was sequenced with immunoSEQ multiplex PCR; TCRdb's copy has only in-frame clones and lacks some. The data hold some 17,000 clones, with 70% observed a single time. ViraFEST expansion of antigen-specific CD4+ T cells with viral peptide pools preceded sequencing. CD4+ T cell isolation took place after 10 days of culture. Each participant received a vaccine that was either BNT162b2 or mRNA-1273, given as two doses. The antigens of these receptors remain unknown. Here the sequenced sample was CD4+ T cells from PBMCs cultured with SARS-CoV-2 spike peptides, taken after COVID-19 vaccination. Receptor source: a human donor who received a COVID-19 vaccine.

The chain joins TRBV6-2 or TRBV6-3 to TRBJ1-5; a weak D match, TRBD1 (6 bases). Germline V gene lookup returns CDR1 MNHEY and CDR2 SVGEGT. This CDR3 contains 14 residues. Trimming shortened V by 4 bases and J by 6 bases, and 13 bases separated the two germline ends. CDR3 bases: TGTGCCAGCAGTTCACCCCAGGGGTCTCAGCCCCAGCATTTT. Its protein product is CASSSPQGSQPQHF.

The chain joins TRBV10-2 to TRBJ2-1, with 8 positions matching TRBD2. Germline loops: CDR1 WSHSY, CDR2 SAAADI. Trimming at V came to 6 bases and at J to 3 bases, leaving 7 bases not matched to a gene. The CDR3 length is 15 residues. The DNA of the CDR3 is TGCGCCAGCAGGGTAAGCGGGGGCCGCTACAATGAGCAGTTCTTC. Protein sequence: CASRVSGGRYNEQFF.

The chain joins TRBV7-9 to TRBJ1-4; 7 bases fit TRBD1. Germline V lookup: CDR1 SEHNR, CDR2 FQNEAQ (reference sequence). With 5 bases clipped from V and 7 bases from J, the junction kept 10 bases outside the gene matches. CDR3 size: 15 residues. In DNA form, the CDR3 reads TGTGCCAGCAGCCTTAACCAGGGGGGAAGTGAAAAACTGTTTTTT. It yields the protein CASSLNQGGSEKLFF. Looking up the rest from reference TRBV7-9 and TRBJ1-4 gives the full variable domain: DTGVSQNPRHKITKRGQNVTFRCDPISEHNRLYWYRQTLGQGPEFLTYFQNEAQLEKSRLLSDRFSAERPKGSFSTLEIQRTEQGDSAMYLCASSLNQGGSEKLFFGSGTQLSVL.

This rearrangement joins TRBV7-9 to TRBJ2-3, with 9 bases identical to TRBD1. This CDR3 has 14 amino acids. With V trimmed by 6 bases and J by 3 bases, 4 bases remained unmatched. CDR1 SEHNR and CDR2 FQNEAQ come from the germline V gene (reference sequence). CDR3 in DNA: TGTGCCAGCAGACAGGGGGCCGTGACAGATACGCAGTATTTT. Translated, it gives CASRQGAVTDTQYF. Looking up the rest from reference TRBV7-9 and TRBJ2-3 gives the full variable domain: DTGVSQNPRHKITKRGQNVTFRCDPISEHNRLYWYRQTLGQGPEFLTYFQNEAQLEKSRLLSDRFSAERPKGSFSTLEIQRTEQGDSAMYLCASRQGAVTDTQYFGPGTRLTVL.

The CDR3 sequence is CASSPRQGENEQFF. The CDR3 DNA follows: TGTGCCAGCTCACCGCGACAGGGGGAGAATGAGCAGTTCTTC. V is TRBV18 and J is TRBJ2-1; 9 bases map to TRBD1. Per germline, CDR1 KGHSH and CDR2 LQKENI. Losses at the gene ends were 3 bases for V and 7 bases for J; bases not matched to a gene: 4. The CDR3 runs 14 residues.

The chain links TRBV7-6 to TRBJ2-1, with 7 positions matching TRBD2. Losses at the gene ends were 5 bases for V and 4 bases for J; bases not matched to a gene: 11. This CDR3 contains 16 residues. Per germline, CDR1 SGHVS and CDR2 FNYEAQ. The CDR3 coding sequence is TGTGCCAGCAGCCCTGCCCCGGGGGAGGGATACAATGAGCAGTTCTTC. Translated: CASSPAPGEGYNEQFF.

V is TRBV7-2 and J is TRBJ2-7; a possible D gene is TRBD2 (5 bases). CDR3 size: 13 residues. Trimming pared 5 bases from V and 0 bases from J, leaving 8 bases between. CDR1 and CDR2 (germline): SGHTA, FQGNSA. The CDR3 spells CASSRGFSYEQYF. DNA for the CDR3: TGTGCCAGCAGCCGCGGGTTCTCCTACGAGCAGTACTTC.

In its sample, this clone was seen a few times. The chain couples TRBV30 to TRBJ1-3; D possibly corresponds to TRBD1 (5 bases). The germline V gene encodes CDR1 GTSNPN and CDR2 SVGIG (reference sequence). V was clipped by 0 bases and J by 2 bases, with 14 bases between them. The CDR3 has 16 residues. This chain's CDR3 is CAWSVQWPGAGNTIYF. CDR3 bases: TGTGCCTGGAGTGTACAGTGGCCGGGGGCTGGAAACACCATATATTTT.

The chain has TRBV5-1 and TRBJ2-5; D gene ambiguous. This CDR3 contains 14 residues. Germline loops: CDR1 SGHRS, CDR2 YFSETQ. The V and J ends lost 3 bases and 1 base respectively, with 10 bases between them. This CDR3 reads CASSSIHGQETQYF. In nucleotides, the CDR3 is TGCGCCAGCAGCTCCATCCACGGCCAAGAGACCCAGTACTTC.